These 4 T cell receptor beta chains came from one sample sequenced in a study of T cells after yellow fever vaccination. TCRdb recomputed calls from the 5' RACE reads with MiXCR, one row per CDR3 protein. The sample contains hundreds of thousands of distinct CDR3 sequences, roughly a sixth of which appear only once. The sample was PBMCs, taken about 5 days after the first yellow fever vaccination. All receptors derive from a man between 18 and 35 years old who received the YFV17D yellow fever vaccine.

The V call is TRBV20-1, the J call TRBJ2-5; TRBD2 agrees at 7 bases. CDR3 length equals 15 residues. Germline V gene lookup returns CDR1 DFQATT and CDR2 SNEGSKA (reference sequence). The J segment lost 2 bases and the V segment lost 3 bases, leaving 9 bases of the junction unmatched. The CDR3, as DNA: TGCAGTGCTAGCGGTGGACTAGAGGTACAAGAGACCCAGTACTTC. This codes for CSASGGLEVQETQYF.

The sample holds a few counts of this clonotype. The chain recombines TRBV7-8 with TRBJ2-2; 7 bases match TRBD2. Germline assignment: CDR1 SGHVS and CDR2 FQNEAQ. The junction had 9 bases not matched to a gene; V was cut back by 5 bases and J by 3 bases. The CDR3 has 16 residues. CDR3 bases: TGTGCCAGCAGCCCCCGGGGAGGGATCGACACCGGGGAGCTGTTTTTT. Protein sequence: CASSPRGGIDTGELFF. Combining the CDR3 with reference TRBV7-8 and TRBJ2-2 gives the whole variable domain GAGVSQSPRYKVAKRGQDVALRCDPISGHVSLFWYQQALGQGPEFLTYFQNEAQLDKSGLPSDRFFAERPEGSVSTLKIQRTQQEDSAVYLCASSPRGGIDTGELFFGEGSRLTVL.

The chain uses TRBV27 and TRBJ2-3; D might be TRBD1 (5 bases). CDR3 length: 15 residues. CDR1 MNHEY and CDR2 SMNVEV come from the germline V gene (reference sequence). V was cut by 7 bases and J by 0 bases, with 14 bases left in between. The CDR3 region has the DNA TGTGCCAGCACCCCTGGGGCTAGTAGCACAGATACGCAGTATTTT. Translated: CASTPGASSTDTQYF.

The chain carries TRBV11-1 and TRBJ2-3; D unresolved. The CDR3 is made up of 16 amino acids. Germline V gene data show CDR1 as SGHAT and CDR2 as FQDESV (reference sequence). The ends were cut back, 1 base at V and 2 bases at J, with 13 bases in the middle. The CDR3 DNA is TGTGCCAGCAGCTTAGGTGTCAGTCCTTTCACAGATACGCAGTATTTT. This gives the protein CASSLGVSPFTDTQYF. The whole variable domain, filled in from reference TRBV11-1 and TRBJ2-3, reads EAEVAQSPRYKITEKSQAVAFWCDPISGHATLYWYRQILGQGPELLVQFQDESVVDDSQLPKDRFSAERLKGVDSTLKIQPAELGDSAMYLCASSLGVSPFTDTQYFGPGTRLTVL.